This T cell receptor (beta chain) was retrieved from a study of Ad26.COV2.S vaccination and SARS-CoV-2 variants. Study background: A participant enrolled in the COV1001 Ad26.COV2.S trial arm provided the sample. Donor got 5x10^10 or 1x10^11 viral particles of Ad26.COV2.S. Study conclusions and caveats: Reportedly, spike-specific CD8+ and CD4+ T cell responses achieved substantial breadth once vaccination had taken place.

Indicated treatment: roughly 18 received Ad26.COV2.S at low or high dose, single or two shots; 5 received placebo; per-sample allocation not given. Specimens were obtained on day 63 following the first vaccine or placebo injection. The germline CDR1 and CDR2 sequences are SGHTA and FQGNSA. V was shortened by 2 bases and J by 5 bases, with 7 bases between the two germline ends. This CDR3 is built from 13 residues. Measured with immunoSEQ multiplex PCR; TCRdb has only the in-frame clones, and not every one. The sample carries hundreds of thousands of clones, 89% recorded once. As for this clone: What it binds is unknown.

The chain employs TRBV7-2 and TRBJ2-1; D not certain. The clonotype comes from a person aged 18-65 years who received the Ad26.COV2.S COVID-19 vaccine or a placebo. Sequencing used peripheral blood, obtained in a trial of Ad26.COV2.S vaccine versus placebo. This chain's CDR3 is CASSLLGHNEQFF. For the CDR3, the DNA is TGTGCCAGCAGCTTACTAGGCCACAATGAGCAGTTCTTC.